This T cell receptor (beta chain) emerged from a study of cytomegalovirus exposure and HLA in healthy donors. Turning to the study itself: Samples from HLA-typed donors yielded about 80 million unique TCRs in an early data release. Study conclusions and caveats: Most TCR sequences were uncommon, yet certain public TCRs appeared in many donors.

The trim removed 1 base at V and 0 bases at J, leaving 2 bases unmatched. The CDR3 has 15 amino acids. Germline V gene data show CDR1 as KGHSH and CDR2 as LQKENI. Details on this clone: Its antigen remains unidentified.

Those who donated were healthy bone marrow donors. Both 60 Vbeta primers and 13 Jbeta primers went into the PCR. Here immunoSEQ multiplex PCR was the method, and the copy in TCRdb shows in-frame clones only, minus some. The data show 150,000 to 200,000 clones, under 80% seen once. This TCR was sampled from a female donor in good health and CMV-seronegative. The rearrangement joins TRBV18 to TRBJ1-2, with TRBD1 matching over 7 bases. The sequenced sample was PBMCs. CDR3 protein: CASSPQGAANYGYTF. The CDR3 DNA follows: TGTGCCAGCTCACCACAGGGGGCAGCTAACTATGGCTACACCTTC. Combining the CDR3 with reference TRBV18 and TRBJ1-2 gives the whole variable domain NAGVMQNPRHLVRRRGQEARLRCSPMKGHSHVYWYRQLPEEGLKFMVYLQKENIIDESGMPKERFSAEFPKEGPSILRIQQVVRGDSAAYFCASSPQGAANYGYTFGSGTRLTVV.